By share, the clone carrying this T cell receptor (beta chain) ranks as medium-sized (0.01 to 0.1%). This entry is derived from a study of T cell changes during pregnancy in multiple sclerosis. Clones were sequenced by immunoSEQ multiplex PCR, and TCRdb holds only the in-frame ones, with some missing. Of 40,000 or so clones listed, approximately 90% are singletons. This CDR3 is 15 amino acids long. Unmatched junction bases numbered 1, after V lost 4 bases and J lost 6 bases. Germline V gene lookup returns CDR1 MRHNA and CDR2 SNTAGT. The chain links TRBV6-4 to TRBJ2-1; 15 nucleotides align to TRBD2. This TCR derives from a female donor with multiple sclerosis, enrolled in a pregnancy study. This specimen consisted of CD8+ T cells from peripheral blood mononuclear cells, obtained in the first trimester of pregnancy. CDR3 sequence: CASSGTSGGANEQFF. In DNA form, the CDR3 reads TGTGCCAGCAGTGGGACTAGCGGGGGGGCCAATGAGCAGTTCTTC.